A single sample is the source of the 5 T cell receptor beta chains below, sequenced in a study of T cell repertoires in cytomegalovirus infection. Each CDR3 protein gets one entry after TCRdb re-called the reads with MiXCR. Of fewer than 55,000 distinct CDR3 sequences in the sample, around a fifth are singletons; the top ten hold 80%. Antigen specificity for these receptors is unknown. The sequencing here drew on CD8+ T cells from cultured PBMCs, taken from culture after CMV antigen stimulation. The receptors shown here come from a human donor in good health (CMV status not recorded). Some clones in this sample may be carry-over from other donors' samples.

The table lists this clonotype with many counts. As DNA, the CDR3 is TGTGCCAGCAGTTCCCTCCTGGACAGCCTGGGCACAGATACGCAGTATTTT. It codes for CASSSLLDSLGTDTQYF. The V gene is TRBV12-3 or TRBV12-4, the J gene TRBJ2-3; D might be TRBD1 (6 bases). The CDR3 length is 17 residues. Between the trimmed V and J ends, which lost 4 bases and 1 base, there was a span of 18 bases.

The V call is TRBV20-1, the J call TRBJ2-7; D gene unclear. CDR1 DFQATT and CDR2 SNEGSKA come from the germline V gene (reference sequence). The CDR3 length is 16 residues. CDR3 nucleotides: TGCAGAGCTGAACGATCCGAGGACGTGTGGTCTTACGAGCAGTACTTC. Translated: CRAERSEDVWSYEQYF.

The chain employs TRBV19 and TRBJ1-6, with D uncertain. Germline-derived CDR1 and CDR2 are LNHDA and SQIVND (reference sequence). The CDR3 extends over 15 amino acids. The V gene lost 7 bases and the J gene lost 6 bases, with 16 bases spanning the gap. CDR3 bases: TGTGCCAGTAATTACCGTAATGGGAGTAATTCACCCCTCCACTTT. This codes for CASNYRNGSNSPLHF.

This chain links TRBV6-8 with TRBJ1-1; 9 bases align to TRBD1. The germline V gene has CDR1 MNHGY and CDR2 SAAAGT. This CDR3 contains 14 residues. Germline trimming cut 6 bases from V and 5 bases from J; bases unmatched to any gene: 7. This CDR3 reads CASSRRDRGTEAFF. The CDR3 DNA is TGTGCCAGCAGCCGCAGAGACAGGGGGACTGAAGCTTTCTTT.

The gene calls are TRBV27 and TRBJ2-7, with D hard to call. The V and J ends lost 5 bases and 1 base respectively, with 12 bases between them. The CDR3 has 14 residues. CDR1 MNHEY and CDR2 SMNVEV come from the germline V gene (reference sequence). Written as DNA, the CDR3 is TGTGCCAGCAGTAACGGCCTAGGGTCCTACGAGCAGTACTTC. The encoded protein is CASSNGLGSYEQYF.